Presented here are 26 T cell receptor beta chains from one specimen sequenced in a study of cytomegalovirus exposure and HLA in healthy donors. Researchers ran the PCR with 60 Vbeta and 13 Jbeta primers. Some clones are missing from TCRdb's copy, which holds only in-frame ones; the method was immunoSEQ multiplex PCR. This table holds approximately 120,000 clones, roughly 80% found once. The sequencing sample was made of PBMCs. These receptors all come from a woman in her forties or fifties in good health and CMV-seronegative.

This sequence joins TRBV7-2 and TRBJ1-2; 12 nucleotides align to TRBD1. Germline lookup yields CDR1 SGHTA and CDR2 FQGNSA. J gave up 7 bases and V 0 bases, and 3 bases lay outside the gene matches. The CDR3 is 15 amino acids. The CDR3 DNA reads TGTGCCAGCAGCTTAGCGGGACAGGGGGCGGCTGGCTACACCTTC. Residues: CASSLAGQGAAGYTF.

The gene calls are TRBV19 and TRBJ2-6, with D tentatively TRBD1 (6 bases). V lost 0 bases and J 0 bases, leaving 9 bases between the germline ends. Germline values: CDR1 LNHDA, CDR2 SQIVND (reference sequence). The CDR3 has 17 amino acids. The CDR3 DNA reads as TGTGCCAGTAGTATAGAAGGGACAATCTCTGGGGCCAACGTCCTGACTTTC. The encoded protein is CASSIEGTISGANVLTF.

This rearrangement joins TRBV2 to TRBJ2-7; TRBD2 aligns across 13 bases. CDR3 length: 15 amino acids. CDR1 is SNHLY and CDR2 is FYNNEI in the germline V gene. The trim removed 8 bases at V and 2 bases at J, leaving 6 bases unmatched. CDR3 in DNA: TGTGCCAGCGGAACCGGGACTAGCGGGACCTACGAGCAGTACTTC. Translated: CASGTGTSGTYEQYF.

The V gene is TRBV19, the J gene TRBJ2-1, with unresolved D. The CDR3 extends over 14 amino acids. The ends were cut back, 6 bases at V and 1 base at J, with 10 bases in the middle. The V gene's germline CDR1 is LNHDA and CDR2 SQIVND (reference sequence). The CDR3 reads CASREKGSYNEQFF. In DNA, the CDR3 is TGTGCCAGTAGGGAGAAAGGATCCTACAATGAGCAGTTCTTC. The entire variable domain, with the rest obtained from reference TRBV19 and TRBJ2-1, is as follows: DGGITQSPKYLFRKEGQNVTLSCEQNLNHDAMYWYRQDPGQGLRLIYYSQIVNDFQKGDIAEGYSVSREKKESFPLTVTSAQKNPTAFYLCASREKGSYNEQFFGPGTRLTVL.

CDR3 sequence reads: CATSRDKSGTGGYTF. The CDR3 coding sequence is TGTGCCACCAGCAGAGATAAGTCAGGGACAGGCGGCTACACCTTC. This sequence joins TRBV15 and TRBJ1-2; 8 nucleotides agree with TRBD1. V was pared by 0 bases and J by 8 bases, with 8 bases of the junction left unmatched. CDR3 size: 15 residues. The V gene's germline CDR1 is LNHNV and CDR2 YYDKDF (reference sequence).

A note on this clone: One junction end does not reproduce the germline sequence, and a read error may be involved. V usage is TRBV7-7 and J usage is TRBJ1-1, with 10 bases identical to TRBD1. CDR1 and CDR2 (germline): SSHAT, FNYEAQ (reference sequence). This CDR3 has 17 amino acids. Here the CDR3 reads CASTRLATGGVNTEASF. The CDR3 coding sequence is TGTGCTAGCACTCGCCTAGCGACAGGGGGCGTAAACACTGAAGCTTCCTTT.

This chain uses TRBV10-3 with TRBJ2-7; 10 bases are a match to TRBD2. In germline, CDR1 is ENHRY, CDR2 SYGVKD. V trimming: 9 bases; J trimming: 4 bases; junction bases outside the gene matches: 9. The CDR3 contains 14 residues. CDR3 sequence (DNA): TGTGCCATAGCCGGGACTAGCGATTCTTACGAGCAGTACTTC. Protein product: CAIAGTSDSYEQYF.

V gene TRBV13 combines with J gene TRBJ2-7; 8 positions match TRBD1. CDR1 and CDR2 (germline): PRHDT, FYEKMQ (reference sequence). Unmatched junction bases numbered 5, after V lost 0 bases and J lost 4 bases. CDR3 length: 15 residues. The CDR3 region is CASSLGGTGGYEQYF. In nucleotides, the CDR3 is TGTGCCAGCAGCTTAGGGGGGACAGGTGGTTACGAGCAGTACTTC.

The chain uses TRBV6-6 and TRBJ2-1; D is uncertain. The CDR3 has 16 amino acids. The germline V gene encodes CDR1 MNHNY and CDR2 SVGAGI (reference sequence). Trimming removed 2 bases at V and 3 bases at J, with 14 bases between. CDR3 protein: CASSYPFGSSYNEQFF. The CDR3 bases are TGTGCCAGCAGTTACCCCTTCGGTAGCAGCTACAATGAGCAGTTCTTC.

The chain carries TRBV4-1 and TRBJ2-7; maybe TRBD2 (6 bases). V lost 0 bases and J 0 bases, leaving 15 bases between the germline ends. There are 17 residues in the CDR3. Germline V gene lookup returns CDR1 MGHRA and CDR2 YSYEKL. The CDR3 region is CASSQDLEAGHSYEQYF. The CDR3 DNA reads as TGCGCCAGCAGCCAAGACCTCGAGGCGGGGCACTCCTACGAGCAGTACTTC.

This chain connects TRBV10-2 to TRBJ2-1; tentative D call: TRBD2 (5 bases). Trimming took 3 bases from V and 9 from J, leaving 18 bases between them. This CDR3 is 15 amino acids long. Per germline, CDR1 WSHSY and CDR2 SAAADI. The CDR3 region has the DNA TGCGCCAGCAGTGATATGGGAGTGGGGTGGGGTGAGCAGTTCTTC. Its translation is CASSDMGVGWGEQFF.

The rearrangement links TRBV15 to TRBJ2-6; D perhaps matches TRBD1 (5 bases). Looked up from germline, CDR1 is LNHNV and CDR2 is YYDKDF (reference sequence). The germline V and J ends were trimmed by 5 bases and 4 bases, with 15 bases remaining between them. The CDR3 has 16 amino acids. CDR3 sequence: CATSETPSGGANVLTF. The CDR3, as DNA: TGTGCCACCAGCGAGACCCCCTCAGGGGGGGCCAACGTCCTGACTTTC.

The chain joins TRBV27 to TRBJ1-2, with 7 nucleotides matching TRBD1. This CDR3 spans 13 amino acids. Germline CDR1 is MNHEY and CDR2 is SMNVEV (reference sequence). Trimming cost V 6 bases and J 4 bases; bases outside gene matches: 5. CDR3 sequence (DNA): TGTGCCAGCAGCTCGACAGGGCTCTATGGCTACACCTTC. This codes for CASSSTGLYGYTF.

The J gene is TRBJ2-3, the V gene TRBV7-2; TRBD2 aligns across 12 bases. The CDR3 spans 16 residues. Per the germline V gene, CDR1 is SGHTA and CDR2 is FQGNSA. V shed 4 bases, J shed 2 bases, and the junction held 4 bases outside the gene matches. The CDR3 DNA is TGTGCCAGCAGCTCCCGGACTAGCGGGAACACAGATACGCAGTATTTT. Translation gives CASSSRTSGNTDTQYF. Full variable domain (outside the CDR3, taken from reference TRBV7-2 and TRBJ2-3): GAGVSQSPSNKVTEKGKDVELRCDPISGHTALYWYRQSLGQGLEFLIYFQGNSAPDKSGLPSDRFSAERTGGSVSTLTIQRTQQEDSAVYLCASSSRTSGNTDTQYFGPGTRLTVL.

J is TRBJ1-1 and V is TRBV19; 8 bases agree with TRBD1. In germline, CDR1 is LNHDA, CDR2 SQIVND (reference sequence). There are 18 residues in the CDR3. With 5 bases clipped from V and 4 bases from J, the junction kept 18 bases outside the gene matches. The CDR3 sequence is CASSPAPRDRLPSTEAFF. The CDR3 nucleotides read TGTGCCAGTAGTCCCGCCCCCCGGGACAGGCTACCTAGCACTGAAGCTTTCTTT.

The chain joins TRBV14 to TRBJ2-7; the D gene is possibly TRBD1 (5 bases). V lost 0 bases to trimming and J lost 1 base, with 16 bases between them. The CDR3 consists of 17 residues. Per germline, CDR1 SGHDN and CDR2 FVKESK. The CDR3 sequence is CASSQDISPGYSYEQYF. In DNA form, the CDR3 reads TGTGCCAGCAGCCAAGATATATCCCCAGGGTATTCCTACGAGCAGTACTTC.

The chain employs TRBV6-5 and TRBJ1-2; 8 positions match TRBD1. The CDR3 spans 15 residues. The V and J ends lost 6 bases and 4 bases, in that order; junction bases with no gene match: 10. CDR1 MNHEY and CDR2 SVGAGI come from the germline V gene. CDR3 region: CASRTGQGTIYGYTF. The CDR3 region has the DNA TGTGCCAGCAGGACTGGACAGGGCACTATCTATGGCTACACCTTC.

This clone turned up a few times. J is TRBJ2-2 and V is TRBV7-2; the match to TRBD2 covers 7 bases. The V gene end was trimmed by 5 bases and the J gene end by 3 bases; junction bases not matched to a gene: 12. Germline CDR1 and CDR2: SGHTA and FQGNSA. The CDR3 runs 17 residues. The CDR3 coding sequence is TGTGCCAGCAGCCGCGACGCTACTAGCGCTGACACCGGGGAGCTGTTTTTT. Its translation is CASSRDATSADTGELFF.

V and J are TRBV10-3 and TRBJ2-1; 7 bases are a match to TRBD2. From germline, CDR1 is ENHRY and CDR2 SYGVKD. This CDR3 is 16 amino acids long. Germline trimming cut 5 bases from V and 7 bases from J; bases unmatched to any gene: 14. CDR3 nucleotides: TGTGCCATCAGTCAACGAACGGCCCCCGGGGGGAATGAGCAGTTCTTC. Its protein is CAISQRTAPGGNEQFF.

This clone was seen a few times. The V and J genes are TRBV29-1 and TRBJ1-1; no clear D. The CDR3 has 12 amino acids. V was cut by 7 bases and J by 1 base, with 10 bases left in between. Germline CDR1 and CDR2: SQVTM and ANQGSEA. This CDR3 reads CSGGKQNTEAFF. For the CDR3, the DNA is TGCAGCGGAGGGAAGCAGAACACTGAAGCTTTCTTT.

The chain recombines TRBV19 with TRBJ2-6; 8 bases are a match to TRBD1. CDR1 is LNHDA, CDR2 SQIVND, per germline (reference sequence). The CDR3 consists of 16 residues. V was pared by 5 bases and J by 2 bases, with 5 bases of the junction left unmatched. The CDR3 sequence is CASSVQGAAGANVLTF. CDR3 sequence (DNA): TGTGCCAGTAGTGTCCAGGGGGCGGCTGGGGCCAACGTCCTGACTTTC.

The rearrangement uses TRBV15 and TRBJ1-1; no clear D. V lost 9 bases, J lost 0 bases, and 11 bases lay in between. This CDR3 comprises 13 residues. Germline V gives CDR1 LNHNV, CDR2 YYDKDF (reference sequence). This chain's CDR3 is CATKPQMNTEAFF. Here the CDR3 DNA reads TGTGCCACGAAACCTCAGATGAACACTGAAGCTTTCTTT.

A few counts support this clone. The chain joins TRBV11-2 to TRBJ2-1; 9 nucleotides match TRBD2. With 4 bases clipped from V and 7 bases from J, the junction kept 11 bases outside the gene matches. The CDR3 has 16 residues. The germline CDR1 and CDR2 sequences are SGHAT and FQNNGV. The CDR3 is CASSSTRGLALNEQFF. In DNA, the CDR3 is TGTGCCAGCAGCTCAACTAGGGGACTAGCTCTTAATGAGCAGTTCTTC.

This clone came up a few times. This chain uses TRBV7-9 with TRBJ2-1; the D is unclear. Germline V gene data show CDR1 as SEHNR and CDR2 as FQNEAQ (reference sequence). The CDR3 totals 11 residues. Trimming stripped 3 bases from V and 8 bases from J, with 5 bases between. The CDR3: CASSFIHEQFF. The CDR3 bases are TGTGCCAGCAGCTTTATCCATGAGCAGTTCTTC.

The CDR3 sequence: CASSPGLANTGELFF. DNA for the CDR3: TGTGCCAGCAGTCCGGGACTCGCGAACACCGGGGAGCTGTTTTTT. The chain combines TRBV6-5 with TRBJ2-2; D is perhaps TRBD2 (6 bases). Germline-derived CDR1 and CDR2 are MNHEY and SVGAGI. The ends were cut back, 5 bases at V and 0 bases at J, with 10 bases in the middle. This CDR3 contains 15 residues.

The chain joins TRBV5-6 to TRBJ1-5; D is ambiguous. The CDR3 has 12 residues. V lost 2 bases and J lost 3, with 3 bases in between. CDR1 is SGHDT and CDR2 is YYEEEE in the germline V gene. CDR3: CASSFLNQPQHF. In nucleotides, the CDR3 is TGTGCCAGCAGCTTCCTCAATCAGCCCCAGCATTTT.